The clone carrying this TCR beta chain appeared once. Its matching antigen is unknown. Pooling covered second doses at about 4 or about 12 weeks. The sample is drawn from a study of T cell responses to AZD1222 COVID-19 vaccine. Study results and limitations: Nearly half of the spike-specific TCRs reportedly recognize variant regions that carry no mutations. Spike-spanning, vaccine-associated CD4 TCRs were dominant at 160-218 and 743-854. The donor cohort was predominantly white British with a female majority, and clonal diversity may have been underestimated.

Here immunoSEQ multiplex PCR was the method, and the copy in TCRdb shows in-frame clones only, minus some. In the table there are more than 11,000 clones, approximately 80% of which are singletons. The V end was cut by 4 bases, the J end by 0 bases, with 7 bases between. The CDR3 spans 13 residues. The V gene's germline CDR1 is SGHTA and CDR2 FQGTGA. The sequence was collected from an adult who received the AZD1222 COVID-19 vaccine. Here the sequenced sample was peripheral blood, taken 28 days after the second AZD1222 dose. This sequence joins TRBV7-3 and TRBJ2-7; the D is unclear. CDR3 in amino acids: CASSSPISYEQYF. The CDR3 DNA sequence: TGTGCCAGCAGCTCCCCTATCTCCTACGAGCAGTACTTC.